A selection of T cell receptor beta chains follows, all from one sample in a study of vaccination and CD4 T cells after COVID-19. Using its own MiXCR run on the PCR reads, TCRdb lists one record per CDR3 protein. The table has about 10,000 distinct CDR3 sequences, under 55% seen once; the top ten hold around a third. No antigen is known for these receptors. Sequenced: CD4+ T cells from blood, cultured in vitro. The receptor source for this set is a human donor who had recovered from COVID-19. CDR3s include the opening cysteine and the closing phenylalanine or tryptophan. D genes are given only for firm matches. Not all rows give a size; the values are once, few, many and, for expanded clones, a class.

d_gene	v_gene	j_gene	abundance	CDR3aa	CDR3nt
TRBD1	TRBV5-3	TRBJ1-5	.	CARSFFRDSRTVSNQPQHF	TGTGCCAGAAGCTTTTTTCGGGACAGCAGAACCGTTAGCAATCAGCCCCAGCATTTT
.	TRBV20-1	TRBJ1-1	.	CSASGAQGSTEAFF	TGCAGTGCTAGTGGGGCACAGGGAAGCACTGAAGCTTTCTTT
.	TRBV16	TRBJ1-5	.	CASSPTREASNQPQHF	TGTGCCAGCAGCCCTACCCGGGAAGCCAGCAATCAGCCCCAGCATTTT
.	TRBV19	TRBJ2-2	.	CASSIDPYSGELFF	TGTGCCAGTAGTATAGATCCATATAGCGGGGAGCTGTTTTTT
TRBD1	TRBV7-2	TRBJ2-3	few	CASSQGQGTNTQYF	TGTGCCAGCAGCCAGGGACAGGGGACGAATACGCAGTATTTT
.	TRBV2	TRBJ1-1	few	CASRPRGASPNTEAFF	TGTGCCAGCAGGCCGAGGGGGGCCAGCCCGAACACTGAAGCTTTCTTT
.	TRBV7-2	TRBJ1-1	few	CASSLEWRQKSYWDTEAFF	TGTGCCAGCAGCTTAGAATGGAGACAGAAATCTTACTGGGACACTGAAGCTTTCTTT
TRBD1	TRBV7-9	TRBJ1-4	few	CASSPGQGAEKLFF	TGTGCCAGCAGCCCGGGACAGGGGGCAGAAAAACTGTTTTTT
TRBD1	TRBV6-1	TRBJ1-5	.	CASSPGQGIGQPQHF	TGTGCCAGCAGCCCTGGACAGGGCATCGGTCAGCCCCAGCATTTT
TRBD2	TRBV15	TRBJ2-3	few	CATSRLAGSTDTQYF	TGTGCCACCAGCAGGTTAGCGGGGAGCACAGATACGCAGTATTTT
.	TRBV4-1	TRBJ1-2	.	CASSQGKVGNYGYTF	TGCGCCAGCAGCCAAGGGAAAGTAGGGAACTATGGCTACACCTTC
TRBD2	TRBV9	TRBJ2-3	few	CASSVAALAGANPPDTQYF	TGTGCCAGCAGCGTAGCAGCTCTAGCGGGGGCGAACCCCCCGGATACGCAGTATTTT
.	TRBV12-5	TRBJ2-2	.	CASGRTPGTGFAGELFF	TGTGCTAGTGGCCGGACACCCGGAACAGGGTTTGCCGGGGAGCTGTTTTTT
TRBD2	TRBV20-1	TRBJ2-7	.	CSALPLAGGRSYEQYF	TGCAGTGCTCTCCCCTTAGCGGGGGGCCGCTCCTACGAGCAGTACTTC
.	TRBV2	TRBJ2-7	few	CASRLRGSSYEQYF	TGTGCCAGCAGATTGAGAGGGAGCTCCTACGAGCAGTACTTC
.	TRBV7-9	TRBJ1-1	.	CASSPQGDGITEAFF	TGTGCCAGCAGCCCCCAAGGGGACGGTATCACTGAAGCTTTCTTT
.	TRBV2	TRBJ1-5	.	CASSPTGGVQPQHF	TGTGCCAGCAGCCCCACAGGAGGGGTTCAGCCCCAGCATTTT
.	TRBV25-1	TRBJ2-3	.	CASSEYRGGKDTQYF	TGTGCCAGCAGTGAATACAGGGGGGGCAAAGATACGCAGTATTTT
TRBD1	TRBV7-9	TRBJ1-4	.	CASSSWTGNVNEKLFF	TGTGCCAGCAGCTCCTGGACAGGGAACGTCAATGAAAAACTGTTTTTT
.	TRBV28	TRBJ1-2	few	CASSQQGTNGYTF	TGTGCCAGCAGTCAACAGGGTACAAATGGCTACACCTTC
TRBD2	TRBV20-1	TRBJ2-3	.	CSAPKAGGIDTQYF	TGCAGTGCTCCGAAAGCGGGGGGGATAGATACGCAGTATTTT
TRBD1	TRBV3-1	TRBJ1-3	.	CASQGDTGEPSGNTIYF	TGTGCCAGCCAGGGGGATACGGGGGAACCCTCTGGAAACACCATATATTTT
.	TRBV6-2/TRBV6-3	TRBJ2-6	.	CASRANRETGANVLTF	TGTGCCAGCAGGGCGAACAGGGAAACCGGGGCCAACGTCCTGACTTTC
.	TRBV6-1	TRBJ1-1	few	CASSPDRLEAFF	TGTGCCAGCAGTCCTGACAGGCTTGAAGCTTTCTTT
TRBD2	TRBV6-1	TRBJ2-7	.	CASSPSSGGLAGYEQYF	TGTGCCAGCAGCCCATCTTCAGGGGGACTAGCGGGCTACGAGCAGTACTTC
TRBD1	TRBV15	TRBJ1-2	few	CATSRDPWTGERGYTF	TGTGCCACCAGCAGAGACCCCTGGACAGGGGAGCGGGGCTACACCTTC
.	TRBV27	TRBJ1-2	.	CASSSGGGAYGYTF	TGTGCCAGCAGTTCGGGAGGGGGTGCCTATGGCTACACCTTC
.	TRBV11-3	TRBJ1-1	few	CASSLGPSGAGLTEAFF	TGTGCCAGCAGCTTAGGGCCCTCAGGGGCCGGTTTAACTGAAGCTTTCTTT
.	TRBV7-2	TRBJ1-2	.	CASSLTLRSGLRYGYTF	TGTGCCAGCAGCTTAACACTCCGTTCGGGACTCCGATATGGCTACACCTTC
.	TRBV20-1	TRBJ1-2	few	CSARDISGTPYGYTF	TGCAGTGCTAGAGATATCTCTGGGACTCCCTATGGCTACACCTTC
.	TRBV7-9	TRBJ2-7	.	CASSPPGQIRNEQYF	TGTGCCAGCAGCCCCCCGGGGCAAATTCGTAACGAGCAGTACTTC
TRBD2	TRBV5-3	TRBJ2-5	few	CASSLGLAGQETQYF	TGTGCCAGCAGCTTGGGACTAGCGGGGCAAGAGACCCAGTACTTC
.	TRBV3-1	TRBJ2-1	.	CASSPSRRRVSYNEQFF	TGTGCCAGCAGCCCATCTCGGCGGAGGGTATCCTACAATGAGCAGTTCTTC
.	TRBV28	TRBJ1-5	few	CASRGIVAGRHSNQPQHF	TGTGCCAGCCGAGGCATTGTGGCAGGGAGGCATAGCAATCAGCCCCAGCATTTT
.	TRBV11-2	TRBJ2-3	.	CASSSIRYSADTQYF	TGTGCCAGCAGCTCCATCCGGTATAGCGCAGATACGCAGTATTTT
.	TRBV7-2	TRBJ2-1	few	CASSRPPAFISYNEQFF	TGTGCCAGCAGCCGACCTCCGGCATTTATCTCCTACAATGAGCAGTTCTTC
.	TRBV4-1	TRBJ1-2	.	CASSQVGFYGYTF	TGCGCCAGCAGCCAAGTAGGGTTCTATGGCTACACCTTC
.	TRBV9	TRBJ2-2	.	CASSVQGGTGELFF	TGTGCCAGCAGCGTTCAAGGGGGCACCGGGGAGCTGTTTTTT
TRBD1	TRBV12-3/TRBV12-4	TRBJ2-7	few	CASSLTPPRDRHYEQYF	TGTGCCAGCAGTTTGACCCCCCCGCGGGACAGGCACTACGAGCAGTACTTC
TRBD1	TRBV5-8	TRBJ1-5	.	CASSLNRGHGNQPQHF	TGTGCCAGCAGCCTCAATAGGGGGCATGGCAATCAGCCCCAGCATTTT
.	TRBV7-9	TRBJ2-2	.	CASSGRFDGELFF	TGTGCCAGCAGCGGGCGCTTTGACGGGGAGCTGTTTTTT
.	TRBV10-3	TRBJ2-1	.	CAIRVSGAYNEQFF	TGTGCCATCAGAGTCTCCGGGGCCTACAATGAGCAGTTCTTC
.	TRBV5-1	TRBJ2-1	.	CASSLDYNEQFF	TGCGCCAGCAGCCTAGACTACAATGAGCAGTTCTTC
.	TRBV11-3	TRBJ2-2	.	CASSPTVPGELFF	TGTGCCAGCAGCCCAACAGTACCCGGGGAGCTGTTTTTT
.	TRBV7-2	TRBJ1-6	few	CASSFDRWAPLHF	TGTGCCAGCAGCTTTGATCGTTGGGCACCCCTCCACTTT
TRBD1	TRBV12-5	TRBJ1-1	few	CASGLPSGTGIEAFF	TGTGCTAGTGGTCTGCCTTCCGGGACAGGGATTGAAGCTTTCTTT
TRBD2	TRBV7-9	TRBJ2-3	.	CASSLGSLAGVGDTQYF	TGTGCCAGCAGCTTAGGATCGCTAGCGGGGGTTGGGGATACGCAGTATTTT
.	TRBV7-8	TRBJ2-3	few	CASSSPGVDTQYF	TGTGCCAGCAGCTCCCCCGGGGTCGATACGCAGTATTTT
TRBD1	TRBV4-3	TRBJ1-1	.	CASSQDKGQEAFF	TGCGCCAGCAGCCAAGATAAGGGACAGGAAGCTTTCTTT
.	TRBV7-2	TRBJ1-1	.	CASSPAKGTEAFF	TGTGCCAGCAGCCCCGCCAAAGGGACTGAAGCTTTCTTT
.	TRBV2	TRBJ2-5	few	CASSVGDSGTQYF	TGTGCCAGCAGTGTTGGCGACTCGGGGACCCAGTACTTC
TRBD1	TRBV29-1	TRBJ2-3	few	CSIGQGRVDTQYF	TGCAGCATAGGACAGGGAAGGGTAGATACGCAGTATTTT
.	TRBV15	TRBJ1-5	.	CATSRDTGFIQPQHF	TGTGCCACCAGCAGAGATACGGGCTTCATTCAGCCCCAGCATTTT
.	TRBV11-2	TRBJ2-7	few	CASRIPGRVSYEQYF	TGTGCCAGCAGAATTCCGGGACGCGTTTCCTACGAGCAGTACTTC
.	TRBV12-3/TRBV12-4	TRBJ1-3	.	CASSLGPRPSSGNTIYF	TGTGCCAGCAGTTTAGGGCCCCGACCCAGCTCTGGAAACACCATATATTTT
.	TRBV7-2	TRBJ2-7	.	CASTPRGSFYEQYF	TGTGCCAGCACCCCTCGGGGCAGCTTCTACGAGCAGTACTTC
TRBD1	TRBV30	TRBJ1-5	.	CAWSDRGDQPQHF	TGTGCCTGGAGTGACAGGGGGGACCAGCCCCAGCATTTT
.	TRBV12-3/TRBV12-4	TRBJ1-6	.	CASSSKNSPLHF	TGTGCCAGCAGTTCGAAGAATTCACCCCTCCACTTT
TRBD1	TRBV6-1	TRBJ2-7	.	CASRGQGASGEQYF	TGTGCCAGCAGGGGACAGGGGGCGTCGGGGGAGCAGTACTTC
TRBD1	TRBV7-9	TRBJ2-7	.	CASSTDRGSYEQYF	TGTGCCAGCAGCACTGACAGGGGCTCCTACGAGCAGTACTTC